These 26 T cell receptor beta chains were sequenced from one sample in a study of T cells in Graves' hyperthyroidism and ophthalmopathy. RNA transcripts provided the source from which TCR beta CDR3 regions were amplified. A first-round RT-PCR of the TCR CDR3 used the HTBI primer set. MiXCR, applied by TCRdb to the multiplex PCR reads, yields one record per CDR3 protein. The table has hundreds of thousands of distinct CDR3 sequences, about a sixth seen once. Sequencing was performed on blood. All receptors derive from a middle-aged woman with Graves' ophthalmopathy.

J is TRBJ1-5 and V is TRBV20-1, with a tentative D call TRBD1 (6 bases). This CDR3 region has 13 residues. Trimming shortened V by 0 bases and J by 7 bases, and 10 bases separated the two germline ends. CDR1 and CDR2 from the germline V gene are DFQATT and SNEGSKA (reference sequence). The DNA of the CDR3 is TGCAGTGCTAGAGACAGGGGCGGCCAGCCCCAGCATTTT. Translating gives CSARDRGGQPQHF.

The V gene is TRBV2, the J gene TRBJ2-5; D unresolved. CDR1 and CDR2 (germline): SNHLY, FYNNEI. V lost 2 bases, J lost 1 base, and 8 bases lay in between. The CDR3 spans 14 residues. CDR3 sequence reads: CASSESQVQETQYF. The CDR3, as DNA: TGTGCCAGCAGTGAATCGCAGGTCCAAGAGACCCAGTACTTC.

This clonotype was observed a handful of times. The chain combines TRBV2 with TRBJ1-6, with unresolved D. Germline CDR1 is SNHLY and CDR2 is FYNNEI. The CDR3 is 13 amino acids. Deletions cut 4 bases from V and 5 bases from J, with 6 bases between. In DNA form, the CDR3 reads TGTGCCAGCAGTGCGGTGGATAATTCACCCCTCCACTTT. Its protein is CASSAVDNSPLHF.

This clonotype showed up many times. J is TRBJ1-5 and V is TRBV2, with D tentatively TRBD1 (6 bases). CDR1 and CDR2 (germline): SNHLY, FYNNEI. Deletions cut 8 bases from V and 0 bases from J, with 8 bases between. This CDR3 has 13 amino acids. DNA of the CDR3: TGTGCCAGCTGCAGGGGTAGCAATCAGCCCCAGCATTTT. Its translation: CASCRGSNQPQHF. Filled out from reference TRBV2 and TRBJ1-5, the complete variable domain reads EPEVTQTPSHQVTQMGQEVILRCVPISNHLYFYWYRQILGQKVEFLVSFYNNEISEKSEIFDDQFSVERPDGSNFTLKIRSTKLEDSAMYFCASCRGSNQPQHFGDGTRLSIL.

This rearrangement joins TRBV20-1 to TRBJ1-4; D uncertain. Trimming cost V 1 base and J 7 bases, with 19 bases left between them. The CDR3 is made up of 16 amino acids. Germline V CDR1 and CDR2: DFQATT, SNEGSKA (reference sequence). CDR3 in DNA: TGCAGTGCTAGAGCTCCTAACCGGGCCCGCAGTGAAAAACTGTTTTTT. This translates into CSARAPNRARSEKLFF.

This clonotype was picked up many times. This chain links TRBV2 with TRBJ2-1; 13 positions agree with TRBD2. The germline gives CDR1 SNHLY, CDR2 FYNNEI. The V gene end was trimmed by 6 bases and the J gene end by 6 bases; junction bases not matched to a gene: 5. The CDR3 spans 15 residues. DNA for the CDR3: TGTGCCAGCAGCGGAACTAGCGGGAGGGCCAATGAGCAGTTCTTC. As protein: CASSGTSGRANEQFF.

In this sample, this clonotype turned up a few times. This chain uses TRBV6-2 or TRBV6-3 with TRBJ1-1, with 7 bases aligning to TRBD1. The CDR3 length is 15 residues. V lost 6 bases and J lost 5; bases outside the gene matches: 12. Germline V lookup: CDR1 MNHEY, CDR2 SVGEGT. In nucleotides, the CDR3 is TGTGCCAGCAGGCGAGGGGGCGGGGGAGATACTGAAGCTTTCTTT. This encodes CASRRGGGGDTEAFF.

This clonotype was seen only a few times. The V gene is TRBV20-1, the J gene TRBJ2-3; 7 bases fit TRBD2. Germline-derived CDR1 and CDR2 are DFQATT and SNEGSKA (reference sequence). The CDR3 has 17 amino acids. V lost 3 bases and J lost 2; bases outside the gene matches: 14. The DNA of the CDR3 is TGCAGTGCTAGGGGGGGTAACGGACTAGTTCCCACAGATACGCAGTATTTT. Amino acids: CSARGGNGLVPTDTQYF.

This clonotype has only a few counts. The chain carries TRBV20-1 and TRBJ1-2; D uncertain. CDR1 and CDR2 (germline): DFQATT, SNEGSKA (reference sequence). There are 13 residues in the CDR3. The ends were cut back, 0 bases at V and 6 bases at J, with 11 bases in the middle. The DNA for the CDR3 is TGCAGTGCTAGAGATCTGGGCAGGCATGGCTACACCTTC. Amino acids: CSARDLGRHGYTF.

As regards this clonotype: This clone may be a read error of a much larger clone one base away. This chain uses TRBV6-2 or TRBV6-3 with TRBJ1-1; 9 nucleotides agree with TRBD1. From germline, CDR1 is MNHEY and CDR2 SVGEGT. The CDR3 is made up of 17 amino acids. CDR3 nucleotide sequence: TGTGCCAGCAGCCACGCATCACTACAGGGGGCAGGCGCTGAAGCTTACTTT. Translation gives CASSHASLQGAGAEAYF.

The rearrangement links TRBV30 to TRBJ2-1; D possibly matches TRBD1 or TRBD2 (6 bases each). Per the germline V gene, CDR1 is GTSNPN and CDR2 is SVGIG (reference sequence). This CDR3 has 12 residues. The V gene lost 0 bases and the J gene lost 10 bases, with 10 bases spanning the gap. CDR3 sequence reads: CAWSVLGGEQFF. The CDR3 DNA follows: TGTGCCTGGAGTGTACTAGGGGGGGAGCAGTTCTTC.

The chain is built from TRBV3-1 and TRBJ2-1; 10 bases line up with TRBD2. CDR3 length: 15 amino acids. The germline CDR1 and CDR2 sequences are LGHDT and YNNKEL (reference sequence). V shed 5 bases and J 9 bases; nucleotides not matched to a gene: 10. CDR3 amino acids: CASSFGASGSGEQFF. Here the CDR3 DNA reads TGTGCCAGCAGCTTTGGGGCTAGCGGGAGTGGTGAGCAGTTCTTC.

This clonotype showed up just a few times. The rearrangement joins TRBV5-8 to TRBJ2-5; D ambiguous. Germline CDR1 is SGHTS and CDR2 is YDEGEE. This CDR3 is built from 13 residues. The V end was cut by 4 bases, the J end by 3 bases, with 10 bases between. The CDR3 here is CASSPDGEETQYF. The CDR3, as DNA: TGTGCCAGCAGCCCGGACGGAGAAGAGACCCAGTACTTC. The full variable domain, its missing parts supplied by reference TRBV5-8 and TRBJ2-5, is EAGVTQSPTHLIKTRGQQATLRCSPISGHTSVYWYQQALGLGLQFLLWYDEGEERNRGNFPPRFSGRQFPNYSSELNVNALELEDSALYLCASSPDGEETQYFGPGTRLLVL.

The gene calls are TRBV9 and TRBJ2-3; the match to TRBD2 covers 8 bases. This CDR3 has 15 residues. Germline trimming cut 3 bases from V and 4 bases from J; bases unmatched to any gene: 7. CDR1 is SGDLS, CDR2 YYNGEE, per germline. The CDR3 is CASSASGRESDTQYF. CDR3 bases: TGTGCCAGCAGCGCTAGCGGGCGGGAATCAGATACGCAGTATTTT.

The chain couples TRBV5-1 to TRBJ2-1; the D gene could be TRBD1 or TRBD2 (6 bases each). CDR1 SGHRS and CDR2 YFSETQ come from the germline V gene. The V end was cut by 0 bases, the J end by 2 bases, with 15 bases between. This CDR3 is 17 amino acids long. CDR3 sequence: CASSLVLGGTAYNEQFF. In DNA form, the CDR3 reads TGCGCCAGCAGCTTGGTCTTAGGGGGGACCGCCTACAATGAGCAGTTCTTC.

This clonotype occurred many times. The rearrangement links TRBV11-2 to TRBJ2-2; D is ambiguous. The CDR3 has 16 residues. The ends were cut back, 2 bases at V and 0 bases at J, with 10 bases in the middle. Germline lookup yields CDR1 SGHAT and CDR2 FQNNGV. The CDR3 region is CASSLFPDANTGELFF. In DNA, the CDR3 is TGTGCCAGCAGCTTATTTCCAGACGCGAACACCGGGGAGCTGTTTTTT.

This clonotype was seen many times. This chain uses TRBV2 with TRBJ2-3; 7 bases match TRBD1. The J segment lost 4 bases and the V segment lost 3 bases, leaving 1 base of the junction unmatched. The CDR3 has 13 residues. The germline V gene has CDR1 SNHLY and CDR2 FYNNEI. This CDR3 reads CASSDDRADTQYF. The CDR3 DNA sequence: TGTGCCAGCAGTGATGACAGGGCAGATACGCAGTATTTT.

This clonotype occurred many times. V is TRBV7-8 and J is TRBJ1-4; D remains ambiguous. Trimming cost V 3 bases and J 5 bases, with 16 bases left between them. This CDR3 has 16 amino acids. Germline V gene lookup returns CDR1 SGHVS and CDR2 FQNEAQ. CDR3 sequence: CASSLMGLLLNEKLFF. The DNA for the CDR3 is TGTGCCAGCAGCTTGATGGGTCTCCTCCTGAATGAAAAACTGTTTTTT.

The chain joins TRBV3-1 to TRBJ1-5; TRBD1 agrees at 8 bases. The V gene's germline CDR1 is LGHDT and CDR2 YNNKEL (reference sequence). J was trimmed by 0 bases and V by 1 base; bases with no gene match: 14. The CDR3 consists of 20 residues. This CDR3 is CASSQGFPGQAEISNQPQHF. CDR3 DNA sequence: TGTGCCAGCAGCCAAGGTTTTCCGGGACAGGCCGAAATTAGCAATCAGCCCCAGCATTTT.

V gene TRBV2 combines with J gene TRBJ2-3, with 9 nucleotides matching TRBD2. CDR1 and CDR2 from the germline V gene are SNHLY and FYNNEI. The CDR3 is 19 amino acids. V dropped 7 bases and J dropped 2; count of bases not matched to a gene: 19. CDR3 coding DNA: TGTGCCAGCAAGGGGGGGTTGCGGGGGGGCGGGGTGGCCACAGATACGCAGTATTTT. Its translation is CASKGGLRGGGVATDTQYF.

This clonotype was seen many times. The V gene is TRBV2, the J gene TRBJ1-5, with D possibly being TRBD1 (5 bases). The CDR3 is made up of 12 amino acids. V shed 5 bases and J shed 6 bases, with 8 bases lying between them. Germline loops: CDR1 SNHLY, CDR2 FYNNEI. CDR3 bases: TGTGCCAGCAGTCTACAGGCTCAGCCCCAGCATTTT. Its protein product is CASSLQAQPQHF.

In this sample, this clonotype turned up many times. The chain joins TRBV5-6 to TRBJ2-5, with a weak D call TRBD2 (6 bases). This CDR3 spans 14 amino acids. Trimming left V 3 bases short and J 1 base short, with 10 bases between. Germline-derived CDR1 and CDR2 are SGHDT and YYEEEE. CDR3 sequence (DNA): TGTGCCAGCAGCTACGCGACTAGCCAAGAGACCCAGTACTTC. This gives the protein CASSYATSQETQYF. Full variable domain (outside the CDR3, taken from reference TRBV5-6 and TRBJ2-5): DAGVTQSPTHLIKTRGQQVTLRCSPKSGHDTVSWYQQALGQGPQFIFQYYEEEERQRGNFPDRFSGHQFPNYSSELNVNALLLGDSALYLCASSYATSQETQYFGPGTRLLVL.

This clonotype was seen ten or more times. V usage is TRBV12-3 or TRBV12-4 and J usage is TRBJ2-3; 9 bases match TRBD2. The CDR3 is 15 residues long. V was pared by 3 bases and J by 4 bases, with 5 bases of the junction left unmatched. CDR3 sequence: CASSFSGSGADTQYF. The CDR3 region has the DNA TGTGCCAGCAGTTTTAGCGGGAGTGGCGCAGATACGCAGTATTTT.

This clonotype was counted at least ten times. The chain joins TRBV3-1 to TRBJ2-1; D is perhaps TRBD1 or TRBD2 (6 bases each). Trimming pared 1 base from V and 6 bases from J, leaving 22 bases between. Germline CDR1 LGHDT, CDR2 YNNKEL (reference sequence). The CDR3 has 18 residues. The CDR3 coding sequence is TGTGCCAGCAGCCAAGGGAGTCGGGGGCTAGCGAATATCAATGAGCAGTTCTTC. This encodes CASSQGSRGLANINEQFF.

This clonotype has a count of ten or more. The chain is built from TRBV12-3 or TRBV12-4 and TRBJ2-7, with D maybe TRBD2 (5 bases). V was trimmed by 5 bases and J by 2 bases, leaving 16 bases between them. The CDR3 is 15 residues long. CDR3 sequence: CASSPSGIPTYEQYF. The CDR3 nucleotides read TGTGCCAGCAGTCCAAGCGGAATCCCTACCTACGAGCAGTACTTC.

As to this clonotype: One base away lies a much larger clone, so this may be a sequencing read error. The V and J genes are TRBV6-1 and TRBJ2-7; D unclear. The germline gives CDR1 MNHNS, CDR2 SASEGT. CDR3 size: 15 residues. The ends were cut back, 5 bases at V and 3 bases at J, with 17 bases in the middle. The CDR3 is CASSPGHRAVYEQYF. The CDR3 nucleotides are TGTGCCAGCAGTCCCGGGCACAGAGCAGTCTACGAGCAGTACTTC.